The present entry profiles one T cell receptor (beta chain) with its context. These data come from a study of shared clonotypes between healthy human individuals. Germline CDR1 and CDR2: LGHNA and YSLEER. V lost 2 bases to trimming and J lost 0 bases, with 17 bases between them. The CDR3 has 17 residues. The data were produced by immunoSEQ multiplex PCR, yet TCRdb's version contains in-frame clones alone and is incomplete. The data contain 450,000 to 500,000 clones, 81% of them singletons. This sequence was found in a woman aged 40-49 years in good health. Some clones in this sample may be carry-over from other donors' samples. The V gene is TRBV4-3, the J gene TRBJ2-7; D is unresolved. The material sequenced was PBMCs. Written as DNA, the CDR3 is TGCGCCAGCAGCCAAAACTACCGAGACTCAATCTCCTACGAGCAGTACTTC. Translation: CASSQNYRDSISYEQYF.